The sequence of this TCR beta chain was determined in a study of blood T cells in healthy people across ages. Each sample yielded at least 5 micrograms of PBMC total RNA. Then a second PCR, running roughly 7 to 11 cycles, was carried out with a sample-barcoded 5' primer and a J-beta primer mix. All samples gave at least 2.5 million CDR3-containing paired-end reads. One entry per CDR3 protein, called by TCRdb with MiXCR from the 5' RACE reads. The table records 650,000 or so distinct CDR3 sequences, approximately 52% of them present only once. Germline CDR1 SGHRS, CDR2 YFSETQ. This CDR3 is 16 amino acids long. Trimming stripped 0 bases from V and 0 bases from J, with 9 bases between.

This TCR was recovered from a woman older than 75 in good health. Sample: blood. This rearrangement joins TRBV5-1 to TRBJ1-4, with D maybe TRBD1 (5 bases). CDR3 nucleotides: TGCGCCAGCAGCTTGGATCAGGGCCCAACTAATGAAAAACTGTTTTTT. Its translation is CASSLDQGPTNEKLFF.